This TCR beta chain is drawn from a study of regulatory T cells in long-lasting Graves disease. Whole-study findings and limits: Persistent disease samples used TRBV28, TRBJ1-2 and TRBJ2-5 preferentially. Public clonotype sharing was higher in persistent than newly diagnosed patients.

A word on this clonotype: No antigen is known for it.

Time point specified: newly diagnosed GD, antithyroid drugs for less than 3 months. Making the TCR library involved RNA that had been extracted from PBMCs. Arm-PCR with iRepertoire HTBI primers amplified the CDR3 regions for these TCR beta libraries. Via MiXCR, TCRdb re-called the multiplex PCR reads, giving one row per CDR3 protein. The sample lists a few hundred thousand distinct CDR3 sequences, around 13% seen once, with about 15% in the top ten. The CDR3 runs 13 residues. V trimming: 4 bases; J trimming: 6 bases; junction bases outside the gene matches: 3. CDR1 and CDR2 (germline): SQVTM, ANQGSEA. These data were also reused for a study on T cells in Graves' hyperthyroidism and ophthalmopathy. From that paper: Newly diagnosed patients aged 18 to 65 had hyperthyroidism of under 2 months' duration.

The chain is built from TRBV29-1 and TRBJ2-2; 9 bases line up with TRBD1. Here the sequenced sample was peripheral blood mononuclear cells (PBMCs), taken at new diagnosis, from a patient treated with antithyroid drugs. The receptor comes from a woman aged 45-65 years with Graves disease. The CDR3 coding sequence is TGCAGCGTTGCGACAGGGGGACCCGGGGAGCTGTTTTTT. Its protein product is CSVATGGPGELFF.